The 29 T cell receptor beta chains below were found in one sample sequenced in a study of CD8+ T cells in alopecia areata. TCR sequencing used cDNA made by reverse transcription of extracted RNA. The protocol was immunoSEQ multiplex PCR, while the TCRdb copy is restricted to in-frame clones and leaves out a portion. The data hold roughly 100,000 clones, with around 59% observed a single time. The sample taken for sequencing was CD4+ T cells sorted from blood. The receptors come from a human donor in good health.

This sequence joins TRBV6-6 and TRBJ1-2; 7 nucleotides line up with TRBD1. CDR3 length equals 15 residues. Germline V gene lookup returns CDR1 MNHNY and CDR2 SVGAGI (reference sequence). J gave up 4 bases and V 6 bases, and 11 bases lay outside the gene matches. CDR3 nucleotides: TGTGCCAGCAGCCCAACAGGGGCCCAGGGCTATGGCTACACCTTC. Translation gives CASSPTGAQGYGYTF.

This clone showed up just a few times. This chain joins TRBV5-1 and TRBJ2-3; 14 nucleotides agree with TRBD2. The CDR3 extends over 14 amino acids. Germline V CDR1 and CDR2: SGHRS, YFSETQ. The J segment lost 8 bases and the V segment lost 4 bases, leaving 3 bases of the junction unmatched. The DNA for the CDR3 is TGCGCCAGCAGCCCCGGACTAGCGGGAGGTACGCAGTATTTT. Its translation is CASSPGLAGGTQYF.

This clone was seen a handful of times. This sequence joins TRBV19 and TRBJ2-7; 7 bases line up with TRBD1. V shed 8 bases, J shed 1 base, and the junction held 20 bases outside the gene matches. This CDR3 is built from 18 residues. CDR1 LNHDA and CDR2 SQIVND come from the germline V gene (reference sequence). CDR3 protein: CASSVLGFPGTASYEQYF. The CDR3 DNA reads TGTGCCAGTTCCGTTCTGGGGTTCCCCGGGACAGCTTCCTACGAGCAGTACTTC.

The CDR3 DNA reads as TGTGCCAGCTCACCACCGGACAGGGCAACCGGGGAGCTGTTTTTT. Encoded protein: CASSPPDRATGELFF. J is TRBJ2-2 and V is TRBV18; 8 bases fit TRBD1. The germline gives CDR1 KGHSH, CDR2 LQKENI. With 0 bases clipped from V and 5 bases from J, the junction kept 2 bases outside the gene matches. CDR3 length equals 15 residues.

The V call is TRBV27, the J call TRBJ2-5; 12 nucleotides line up with TRBD2. The germline gives CDR1 MNHEY, CDR2 SMNVEV (reference sequence). Trimming removed 5 bases from V and 7 bases from J; junction bases left unmatched: 5. The CDR3 runs to 14 residues. The CDR3 protein is CASSGSTSGRTQYF. The CDR3 region has the DNA TGTGCCAGCAGTGGATCGACTAGCGGGAGGACCCAGTACTTC.

The chain is built from TRBV25-1 and TRBJ2-3; 10 bases match TRBD2. The CDR3 covers 17 residues. V was clipped by 4 bases and J by 2 bases; unmatched bases: 9. The germline V gene encodes CDR1 MGHDK and CDR2 SYGVNS. CDR3 residues: CASSGTLAGASTDTQYF. The CDR3 DNA reads as TGTGCCAGCAGTGGGACCCTAGCGGGGGCATCCACAGATACGCAGTATTTT. Full variable domain (outside the CDR3, taken from reference TRBV25-1 and TRBJ2-3): EADIYQTPRYLVIGTGKKITLECSQTMGHDKMYWYQQDPGMELHLIHYSYGVNSTEKGDLSSESTVSRIRTEHFPLTLESARPSHTSQYLCASSGTLAGASTDTQYFGPGTRLTVL.

The rearrangement links TRBV7-2 to TRBJ1-2; perhaps TRBD1 as D (5 bases). V lost 1 base to trimming and J lost 2 bases, with 11 bases between them. CDR3 length: 15 amino acids. Germline V gene data show CDR1 as SGHTA and CDR2 as FQGNSA. The CDR3 sequence is CASSLGGASNYGYTF. CDR3 in DNA: TGTGCCAGCAGCTTAGGTGGGGCCAGCAACTATGGCTACACCTTC.

The gene calls are TRBV18 and TRBJ1-1; no firm D call. V lost 1 base to trimming and J lost 4 bases, with 7 bases between them. The length of the CDR3 is 13 residues. Germline values: CDR1 KGHSH, CDR2 LQKENI. CDR3 bases: TGTGCCAGCTCACCACAGTCCGGCACTGAAGCTTTCTTT. This translates into CASSPQSGTEAFF.

This clone has only one observation. This chain links TRBV5-4 with TRBJ1-2, with 8 positions matching TRBD1. Trimming at V came to 5 bases and at J to 4 bases, leaving 1 base not matched to a gene. Germline V CDR1 and CDR2: SGHNT, YYREEE (reference sequence). CDR3 length equals 12 residues. CDR3 amino acids: CASRDRAYGYTF. CDR3 in DNA: TGTGCCAGCAGGGACAGGGCCTATGGCTACACCTTC.

This rearrangement joins TRBV29-1 to TRBJ2-2, with D possibly matching TRBD2 (5 bases). CDR3 length equals 13 residues. The V and J ends lost 6 bases and 4 bases respectively, with 12 bases between them. Germline V gene lookup returns CDR1 SQVTM and CDR2 ANQGSEA. The CDR3 DNA reads as TGCAGCGTCGCCAAAGGAGGCACCGGGGAGCTGTTTTTT. Its translation: CSVAKGGTGELFF.

The chain has TRBV5-6 and TRBJ2-1; 9 bases match TRBD2. CDR3 length equals 14 residues. Germline V CDR1 and CDR2: SGHDT, YYEEEE. V trimming: 4 bases; J trimming: 4 bases; junction bases outside the gene matches: 3. The CDR3 is CASSLAGHYNEQFF. In DNA form, the CDR3 reads TGTGCCAGCAGCCTAGCGGGGCATTACAATGAGCAGTTCTTC.

This clone was detected only a few times. This sample includes further DNA sequences coding for the same CDR3. The chain recombines TRBV2 with TRBJ2-7, with a tentative D call TRBD1 (6 bases). The CDR3 length is 14 residues. Germline V gene lookup returns CDR1 SNHLY and CDR2 FYNNEI. The V end lost 2 bases, the J end lost 2 bases, and 10 bases lay between the germline ends. This CDR3 reads CASSEQGQTYEQYF. CDR3 nucleotides: TGTGCCAGCAGTGAACAGGGGCAGACCTACGAGCAGTACTTC.

Concerning this clone: Other DNA sequences from this sample encode an identical CDR3 as well. The V call is TRBV2, the J call TRBJ2-7; D not certain. The germline V gene has CDR1 SNHLY and CDR2 FYNNEI. This CDR3 region has 11 residues. V was cut by 4 bases and J by 1 base, with 2 bases left in between. For the CDR3, the DNA is TGTGCCAGCAGTGGTTCCTACGAGCAGTACTTC. As protein: CASSGSYEQYF.

This sequence joins TRBV2 and TRBJ1-5; D gene ambiguous. Germline V gene data show CDR1 as SNHLY and CDR2 as FYNNEI. The CDR3 has 14 amino acids. V gave up 3 bases and J gave up 5 bases, with 11 bases separating them. CDR3 protein: CASSDEGRYQPQHF. In nucleotides, the CDR3 is TGTGCCAGCAGTGACGAAGGGAGGTATCAGCCCCAGCATTTT.

Only one count was recorded for this clone. The genes are TRBV28 and TRBJ2-3; D remains ambiguous. This CDR3 comprises 12 residues. Per the germline V gene, CDR1 is MDHEN and CDR2 is SYDVKM. The V and J ends lost 2 bases and 7 bases respectively, with 7 bases between them. For the CDR3, the DNA is TGTGCCAGCAGTTTAGGGCAGAATACGCAGTATTTT. It encodes CASSLGQNTQYF.

The chain joins TRBV6-5 to TRBJ1-6; 7 positions match TRBD1. J lost 7 bases, V lost 9 bases, and 3 bases had no gene match. Germline-derived CDR1 and CDR2 are MNHEY and SVGAGI. CDR3 size: 12 residues. The CDR3 loop is CASGTANSPLHF. The CDR3 coding sequence is TGTGCCAGTGGGACAGCGAATTCACCCCTCCACTTT.

This clone was counted only a few times. The rearrangement joins TRBV28 to TRBJ2-5; D is unresolved. V shed 11 bases and J shed 7 bases, with 8 bases lying between them. CDR1 and CDR2 (germline): MDHEN, SYDVKM. The CDR3 runs 9 residues. CDR3 coding DNA: TGTGCCGAAGAAGGGACCCAGTACTTC. Translated, it gives CAEEGTQYF.

This chain joins TRBV23-1 and TRBJ2-3, with D perhaps TRBD2 (5 bases). TRBV23-1 qualifies as an ORF whose function is uncertain. The CDR3 loop spans 18 amino acids. V was shortened by 3 bases and J by 0 bases, with 19 bases between the two germline ends. The CDR3 DNA reads TGCGCCAGCAGTCATAGGGTTGGGAGCTCCCCTAGCACAGATACGCAGTATTTT. It specifies CASSHRVGSSPSTDTQYF.

This CDR3 reads CSVLSGSPSYEQYF. In DNA, the CDR3 is TGCAGCGTCCTCAGTGGCTCTCCCTCCTACGAGCAGTACTTC. This chain connects TRBV29-1 to TRBJ2-7; D is unresolved. The CDR3 sequence is 14 residues long. With 6 bases removed from V and 0 bases from J, the gap between germline ends came to 15 bases. Germline CDR1 is SQVTM and CDR2 is ANQGSEA.

CDR3 protein: CAINGDRVSEQYF. The CDR3, as DNA: TGTGCCATAAACGGGGATAGGGTAAGCGAGCAGTACTTC. The gene calls are TRBV10-3 and TRBJ2-7; TRBD2 might be the D (5 bases). V shed 9 bases and J shed 6 bases, with 18 bases lying between them. The V gene's germline CDR1 is ENHRY and CDR2 SYGVKD. This CDR3 comprises 13 residues.

The chain joins TRBV7-8 to TRBJ2-5; D possibly corresponds to TRBD1 (5 bases). Trimming took off 3 bases at V and 5 bases at J, with 13 bases between the two ends. Germline V lookup: CDR1 SGHVS, CDR2 FQNEAQ. The CDR3 is 14 amino acids. CDR3 DNA: TGTGCCAGCAGCTTGGCAGGGCTTTTGGAGACCCAGTACTTC. Translated: CASSLAGLLETQYF.

This rearrangement joins TRBV19 to TRBJ1-1, with 8 nucleotides matching TRBD1. This CDR3 spans 18 amino acids. J lost 1 base, V lost 6 bases, and 16 bases had no gene match. From germline, CDR1 is LNHDA and CDR2 SQIVND (reference sequence). CDR3 nucleotides: TGTGCCAGTAGCTGGGCCCGACAGGGGACTCGTGGGAACACTGAAGCTTTCTTT. This translates into CASSWARQGTRGNTEAFF.

This clone has more than one count but fewer than ten. The chain combines TRBV5-1 with TRBJ2-3; D unresolved. In germline, CDR1 is SGHRS, CDR2 YFSETQ. The CDR3 consists of 16 residues. V dropped 0 bases and J dropped 2 bases, with 13 bases sitting between them. The CDR3 protein is CASSLGASPITDTQYF. CDR3 DNA: TGCGCCAGCAGCTTGGGAGCCAGCCCAATCACAGATACGCAGTATTTT.

V and J are TRBV2 and TRBJ2-1; D is unresolved. The germline CDR1 and CDR2 sequences are SNHLY and FYNNEI. Between the trimmed V and J ends, which lost 1 base and 7 bases, there was a span of 14 bases. This CDR3 is 15 amino acids long. The CDR3 sequence is CASSEVGQRLNEQFF. CDR3 bases: TGTGCCAGCAGTGAAGTAGGGCAGAGGCTAAATGAGCAGTTCTTC. Full variable domain (rest looked up from reference TRBV2 and TRBJ2-1): EPEVTQTPSHQVTQMGQEVILRCVPISNHLYFYWYRQILGQKVEFLVSFYNNEISEKSEIFDDQFSVERPDGSNFTLKIRSTKLEDSAMYFCASSEVGQRLNEQFFGPGTRLTVL.

This clone was detected only a few times. The chain employs TRBV29-1 and TRBJ1-1; possible D gene TRBD1, 5 bases. Between the trimmed V and J ends, which lost 6 bases and 5 bases, there was a span of 13 bases. CDR1 is SQVTM and CDR2 is ANQGSEA in the germline V gene. The CDR3 length is 12 residues. CDR3 nucleotides: TGCAGCGTGGGAACCTCAGGGACTGAAGCTTTCTTT. It yields the protein CSVGTSGTEAFF.

This clone was observed a single time. V is TRBV29-1 and J is TRBJ2-5, with 12 bases identical to TRBD2. The ends lost 6 bases at V and 4 bases at J; junction bases unmatched: 12. CDR1 and CDR2 from the germline V gene are SQVTM and ANQGSEA. The CDR3 covers 16 residues. CDR3 DNA: TGCAGCGTCACGAGGGGACTAGCGGGCACACCAGAGACCCAGTACTTC. This encodes CSVTRGLAGTPETQYF.

A remark on this clone: Other DNA sequences in this specimen translate into the identical CDR3. V gene TRBV7-2 combines with J gene TRBJ2-5; D may be TRBD2 (6 bases). Germline loops: CDR1 SGHTA, CDR2 FQGNSA. CDR3 length: 14 residues. V lost 0 bases and J 2 bases, leaving 7 bases between the germline ends. DNA for the CDR3: TGTGCCAGCAGCTTAGCCGGACTACAAGAGACCCAGTACTTC. Translation gives CASSLAGLQETQYF.

This chain connects TRBV25-1 to TRBJ1-1; 9 positions agree with TRBD1. After removal of 5 bases from V and 3 bases from J, the junction contained 7 bases not matched to a gene. CDR1 and CDR2 from the germline V gene are MGHDK and SYGVNS. This CDR3 has 15 amino acids. This CDR3 reads CASSQTRTGDTEAFF. The CDR3 region has the DNA TGTGCCAGCAGTCAAACTCGGACAGGGGACACTGAAGCTTTCTTT.

V usage is TRBV30 and J usage is TRBJ1-1; D is unresolved. Trimming took 2 bases from V and 1 from J, leaving 11 bases between them. Germline CDR1 GTSNPN, CDR2 SVGIG (reference sequence). This CDR3 spans 14 amino acids. The CDR3 loop is CAWSIGRGNTEAFF. CDR3 in DNA: TGTGCCTGGAGTATAGGACGGGGGAACACTGAAGCTTTCTTT.